This T cell receptor beta chain was recovered during a study of glioma-infiltrating T cells. Using RNA template, CDR3s of TCR alpha and beta were amplified with iRepertoire arm-PCR. Input was 100-400 ng of tissue mRNA or PBMC total RNA. MiXCR was run by TCRdb on the multiplex PCR reads, yielding one entry per CDR3 protein. The sample carries 300,000 to 450,000 distinct CDR3 sequences, roughly two fifths recorded once. Remarks on this clonotype: Its antigen is as yet unknown.

Notes on the study in general: Tissue and blood shared very few CDR3 sequences. Above-expected tissue-blood divergence occurred in all gliomas, most in low-grade ones. A blood CDR3 motif signature was depleted in highly divergent patients.

This CDR3 is built from 13 residues. The ends lost 6 bases at V and 7 bases at J; junction bases unmatched: 9. From germline, CDR1 is DFQATT and CDR2 SNEGSKA (reference sequence). The sequencing sample was made of glioma tissue, nonneoplastic brain tissue, or PBMCs (not recorded which). The genes are TRBV20-1 and TRBJ2-3; 8 positions agree with TRBD1. The source is a human donor with low-grade glioma or glioblastoma, undergoing nonglioma brain surgery, or in good health (not recorded which). The CDR3 nucleotides are TGCAGTGCGGACAGGGAGAACTTAAATACGCAGTATTTT. Its protein is CSADRENLNTQYF.